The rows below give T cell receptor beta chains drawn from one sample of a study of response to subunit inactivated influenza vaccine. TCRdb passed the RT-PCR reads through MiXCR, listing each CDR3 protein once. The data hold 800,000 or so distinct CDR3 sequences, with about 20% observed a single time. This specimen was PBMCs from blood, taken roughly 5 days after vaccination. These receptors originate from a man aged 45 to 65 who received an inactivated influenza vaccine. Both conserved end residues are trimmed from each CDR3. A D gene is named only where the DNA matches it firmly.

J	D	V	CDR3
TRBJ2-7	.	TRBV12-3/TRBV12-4	ASSDRPTSYEQY
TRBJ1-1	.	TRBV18	ASSPIPGPSTEAF
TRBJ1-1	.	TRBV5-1	ASSFEGHTEAF
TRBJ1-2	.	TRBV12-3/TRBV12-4	ASSSYYGYT
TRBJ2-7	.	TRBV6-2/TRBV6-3	ASSYSGQLQY
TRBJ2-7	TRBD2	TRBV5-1	ASSTASGGPYYEQY
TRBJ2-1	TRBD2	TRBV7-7	TLSLALLAGTSYNEQF
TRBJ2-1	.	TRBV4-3	ASSADIRVNEQF
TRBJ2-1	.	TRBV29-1	SVPPGVGHNEQF
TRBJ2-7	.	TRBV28	ASSYLTGSEYEQY
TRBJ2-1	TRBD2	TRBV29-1	SVEETSGSFGEQF
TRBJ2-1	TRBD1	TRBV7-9	ASSPTGGFPNEQF
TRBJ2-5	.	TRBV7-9	ASSLDGAGVGTQY
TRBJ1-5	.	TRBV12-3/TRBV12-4	ASTMKRGNQPQH
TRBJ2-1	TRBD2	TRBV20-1	SHRGLAGNGEQF
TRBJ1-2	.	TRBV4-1	ASSRHWAENYGYT
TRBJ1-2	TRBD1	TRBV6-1	ASNRQGIYGYT
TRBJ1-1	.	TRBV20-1	SARVLGGTEAF
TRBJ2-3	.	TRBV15	ATSTPGPTDTQY
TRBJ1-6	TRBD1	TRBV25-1	ASRGGQGDNSPLH
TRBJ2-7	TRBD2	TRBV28	ASRNSGGLVYEQY
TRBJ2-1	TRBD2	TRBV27	ASSLRSPFQSLAGVNEQF